This T cell receptor (beta chain) was documented in a study of response to subunit inactivated influenza vaccine. Overall study results and limits: New T cells are recruited in small numbers by each seasonal influenza vaccination, according to the authors' suggestion.

A note on this clonotype: Its antigen is not identified.

The CDR3 runs to 15 residues. Between the trimmed V and J ends, which lost 2 bases and 5 bases, there was a span of 15 bases. Germline lookup yields CDR1 LGHDT and CDR2 YNNKEL (reference sequence). One entry per CDR3 protein results from TCRdb running MiXCR on the RT-PCR reads. The sample lists 300,000 to 350,000 distinct CDR3 sequences, around a fifth occurring once. The rearrangement uses TRBV3-1 and TRBJ1-1; possibly TRBD1 for D (5 bases). The sequencing here drew on PBMCs from blood, taken approximately 20 months after vaccination. The TCR comes from a man between 45 and 75 years old who received an inactivated influenza vaccine. In nucleotides, the CDR3 is TGTGCCAGCAGCCAATCTGGGACCAGAGGAACTGAAGCTTTCTTT. Translating it yields CASSQSGTRGTEAFF.